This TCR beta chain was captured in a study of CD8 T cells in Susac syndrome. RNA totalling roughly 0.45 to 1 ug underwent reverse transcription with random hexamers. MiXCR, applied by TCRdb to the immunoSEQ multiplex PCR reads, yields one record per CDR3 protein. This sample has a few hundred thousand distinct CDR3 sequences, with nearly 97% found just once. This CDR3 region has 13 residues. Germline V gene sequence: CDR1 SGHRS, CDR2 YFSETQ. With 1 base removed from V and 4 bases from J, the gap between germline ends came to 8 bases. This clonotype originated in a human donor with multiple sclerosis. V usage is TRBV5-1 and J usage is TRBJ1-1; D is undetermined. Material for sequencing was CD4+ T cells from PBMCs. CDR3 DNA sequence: TGCGCCAGCAGCTTGAGTCAGATCACTGAAGCTTTCTTT. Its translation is CASSLSQITEAFF.